This T cell receptor beta chain is from a study of shared clonotypes between healthy human individuals. As for the study in general: Donor ages ranged 18 to 49 years: a couple of women, a few men.

CDR3 size: 15 residues. Trimming removed 3 bases from V and 4 bases from J, with 13 bases in between. Germline CDR1 reads MDHEN; CDR2 reads SYDVKM. Clones were read by immunoSEQ multiplex PCR, and TCRdb kept only the in-frame ones, dropping some. The sample shows around 990,000 clones, around 77% of them seen only once. V gene TRBV28 combines with J gene TRBJ1-3; D call uncertain. The sequence came from a young man in good health. Some clones in this sample may be carry-over from other donors' samples. The sequenced sample consisted of memory CD4+ T cells from PBMCs. Subset of the sample: CD45RA-negative fraction. The CDR3 sequence: CASSFPGDQGNTIYF. In DNA, the CDR3 is TGTGCCAGCAGTTTCCCCGGGGATCAGGGAAACACCATATATTTT.